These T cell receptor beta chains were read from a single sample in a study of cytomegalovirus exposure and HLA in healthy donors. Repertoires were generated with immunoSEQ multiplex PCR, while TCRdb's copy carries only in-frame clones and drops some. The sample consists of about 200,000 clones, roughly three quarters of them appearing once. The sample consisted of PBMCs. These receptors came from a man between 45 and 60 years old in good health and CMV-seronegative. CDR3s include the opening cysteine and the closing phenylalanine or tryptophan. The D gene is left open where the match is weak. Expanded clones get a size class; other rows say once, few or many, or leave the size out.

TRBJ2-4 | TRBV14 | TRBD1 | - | CASSLQGQGIAKNIQYF | TGTGCCAGCAGCCTGCAGGGACAGGGGATAGCCAAAAACATTCAGTACTTC
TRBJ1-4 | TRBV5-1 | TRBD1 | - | CASSGTGGAGEKLFF | TGCGCCAGCAGCGGCACAGGGGGCGCGGGTGAAAAACTGTTTTTT
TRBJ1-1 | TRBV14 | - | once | CASSQHPKGRTEAFF | TGTGCCAGCAGCCAACACCCGAAGGGGCGCACTGAAGCTTTCTTT
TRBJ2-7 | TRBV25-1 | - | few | CASSEAGESYEQYF | TGTGCCAGCAGTGAGGCAGGCGAATCCTACGAGCAGTACTTC
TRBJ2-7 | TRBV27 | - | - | CASSDLPPRGLSSYEQYF | TGTGCCAGCAGCGATCTACCCCCCCGCGGGCTGAGCTCCTACGAGCAGTACTTC
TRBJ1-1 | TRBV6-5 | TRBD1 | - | CASSQDRALGTEAFF | TGTGCCAGCAGTCAGGACAGGGCTTTGGGCACTGAAGCTTTCTTT
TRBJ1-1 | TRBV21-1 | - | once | CASSRWDRVGAEAFF | TGTGCCAGCAGCAGATGGGACAGGGTGGGCGCTGAAGCTTTCTTT
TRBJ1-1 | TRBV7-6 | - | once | CASSLVLGANPAAFF | TGTGCCAGCAGCTTAGTGCTTGGGGCGAACCCGGCGGCTTTCTTT
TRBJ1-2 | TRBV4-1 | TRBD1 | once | CASSHLPTQGNGYTF | TGCGCCAGCAGCCACCTACCTACACAGGGGAATGGCTACACCTTC
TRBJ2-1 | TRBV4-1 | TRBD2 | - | CASSRTRELADYNEQFF | TGCGCCAGCAGTAGAACGAGGGAACTAGCGGATTACAATGAGCAGTTCTTC
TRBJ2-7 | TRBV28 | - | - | CASSLTAYEQYF | TGTGCCAGCAGTTTGACAGCCTACGAGCAGTACTTC
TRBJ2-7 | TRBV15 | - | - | CATSRGGIPYEQYF | TGTGCCACCAGCAGGGGCGGGATCCCCTACGAGCAGTACTTC
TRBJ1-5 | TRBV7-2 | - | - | CASSPHRSNQPQHF | TGTGCCAGCAGCCCCCACCGGAGCAATCAGCCCCAGCATTTT
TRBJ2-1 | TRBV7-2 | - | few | CASSLVPGISGDEQFF | TGTGCCAGCAGCTTAGTTCCCGGGATTAGCGGTGATGAGCAGTTCTTC
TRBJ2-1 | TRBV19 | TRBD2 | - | CASSAGLAGAYNEQFF | TGTGCCAGTAGTGCAGGACTAGCGGGCGCCTACAATGAGCAGTTCTTC
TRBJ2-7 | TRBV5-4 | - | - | CASSNVWARSYEQYF | TGTGCCAGCAGCAACGTCTGGGCAAGGTCCTACGAGCAGTACTTC
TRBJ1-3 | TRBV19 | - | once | CASSIRPGLGPGNTIYF | TGTGCCAGTAGTATTCGCCCAGGGCTCGGTCCCGGAAACACCATATATTTT
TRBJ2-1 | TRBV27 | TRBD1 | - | CASSFPGQGGYEQFF | TGTGCCAGCAGTTTCCCGGGACAGGGCGGGTATGAGCAGTTCTTC
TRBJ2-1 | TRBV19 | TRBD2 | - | CASSTLAGPSYNEQFF | TGTGCCAGTAGTACTTTAGCGGGACCCTCCTACAATGAGCAGTTCTTC
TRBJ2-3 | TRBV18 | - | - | CASSGDYTDTQYF | TGTGCCAGCTCGGGTGACTACACAGATACGCAGTATTTT
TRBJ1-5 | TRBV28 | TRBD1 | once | CASSLGGTGRRGNQPQHF | TGTGCCAGCAGTTTGGGCGGGACAGGGCGTAGGGGCAATCAGCCCCAGCATTTT
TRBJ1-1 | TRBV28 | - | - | CASSRPSGMDTEAFF | TGTGCCAGCAGCAGGCCTTCAGGGATGGACACTGAAGCTTTCTTT
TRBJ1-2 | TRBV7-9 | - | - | CASSRAGGRGYTF | TGTGCCAGCAGCCGGGCGGGGGGCCGGGGCTACACCTTC
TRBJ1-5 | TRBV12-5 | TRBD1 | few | CASQGDGYQPQHF | TGTGCTAGCCAGGGGGACGGTTATCAGCCCCAGCATTTT
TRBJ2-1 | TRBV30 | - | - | CAWTPRRTDWPYNEQFF | TGTGCCTGGACCCCACGAAGGACTGACTGGCCCTACAATGAGCAGTTCTTC
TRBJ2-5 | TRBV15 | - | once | CATSRVGGVAQETQYF | TGTGCCACCAGCAGAGTGGGAGGTGTTGCCCAAGAGACCCAGTACTTC
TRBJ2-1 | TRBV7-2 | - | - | CASSLKRQINEQFF | TGTGCCAGCAGCTTAAAACGACAAATAAATGAGCAGTTCTTC